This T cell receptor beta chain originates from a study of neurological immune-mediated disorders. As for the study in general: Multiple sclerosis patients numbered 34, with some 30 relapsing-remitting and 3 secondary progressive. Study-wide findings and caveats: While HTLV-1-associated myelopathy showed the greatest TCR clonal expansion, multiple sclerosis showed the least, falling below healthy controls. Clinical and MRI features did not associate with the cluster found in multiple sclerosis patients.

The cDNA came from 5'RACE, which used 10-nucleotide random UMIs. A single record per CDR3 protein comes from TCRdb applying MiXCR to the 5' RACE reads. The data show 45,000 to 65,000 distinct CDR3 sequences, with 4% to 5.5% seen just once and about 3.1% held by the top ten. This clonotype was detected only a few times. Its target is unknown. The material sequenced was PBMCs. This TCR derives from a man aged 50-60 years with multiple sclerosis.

CDR3 DNA: TGTGCCAGCACAAAGACAGGGGGTACAGATACGCAGTATTTT. The encoded protein is CASTKTGGTDTQYF. The chain joins TRBV9 to TRBJ2-3, with TRBD1 matching over 9 bases. The CDR3 length is 14 residues. The V gene's germline CDR1 is SGDLS and CDR2 YYNGEE. J was trimmed by 3 bases and V by 6 bases; bases with no gene match: 5. Full variable domain (remainder filled in from reference TRBV9 and TRBJ2-3): DSGVTQTPKHLITATGQRVTLRCSPRSGDLSVYWYQQSLDQGLQFLIQYYNGEERAKGNILERFSAQQFPDLHSELNLSSLELGDSALYFCASTKTGGTDTQYFGPGTRLTVL.